This T cell receptor beta chain was sequenced for a study of blood T cells in healthy people across ages. Looking at the study overall: Researchers report that template switching captured about one barcoded beta molecule per two T cells. Overall study results and limits: Older individuals had lower TCR beta diversity per million T cells (the decline was roughly linear). Not knowing donor CMV status may have confounded expanded clonotype changes.

Through a sample-barcoded 5' primer and a J-beta primer mix, a second PCR was run for roughly 6 to 11 cycles. TCRdb processed the 5' RACE reads anew with MiXCR; each CDR3 protein has one entry. This table has about 1.4 million distinct CDR3 sequences, approximately 59% appearing once. The table lists this clonotype with a count of one. Its target is unknown. Germline-derived CDR1 and CDR2 are MNHEY and SMNVEV (reference sequence). The CDR3 length is 15 residues. Trimming removed 2 bases at V and 5 bases at J, with 13 bases between. Isolation yielded PBMCs, at least 6 million per sample, in every case. The sample consisted of blood. This receptor was obtained from a man between 18 and 29 years old in good health. This chain links TRBV27 with TRBJ2-1; D not certain. The CDR3 region is CASSLVPADDNEQFF. CDR3 nucleotides: TGTGCCAGCAGTTTAGTGCCGGCAGACGACAATGAGCAGTTCTTC.